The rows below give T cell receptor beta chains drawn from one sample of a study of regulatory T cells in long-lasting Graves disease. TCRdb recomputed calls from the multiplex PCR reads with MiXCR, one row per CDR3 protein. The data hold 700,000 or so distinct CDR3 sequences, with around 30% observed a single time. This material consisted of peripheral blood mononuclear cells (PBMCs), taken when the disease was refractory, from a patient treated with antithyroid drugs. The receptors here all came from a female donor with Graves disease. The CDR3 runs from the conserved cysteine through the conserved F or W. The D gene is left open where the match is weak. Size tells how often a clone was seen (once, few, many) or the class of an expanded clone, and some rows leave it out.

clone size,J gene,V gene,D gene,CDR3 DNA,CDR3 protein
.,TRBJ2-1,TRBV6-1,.,TGTGCCAGCAGCCGAGGGGTGCTAGCGCGCTTGGCGAATGAGCAGTTCTTC,CASSRGVLARLANEQFF
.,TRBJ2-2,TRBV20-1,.,TGCAGTGCTAGCTCCCCTGGGTTCGCCGGGGAGCTGTTTTTT,CSASSPGFAGELFF
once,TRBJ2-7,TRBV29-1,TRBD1,TGCAGCTTCCTGGACAGGGGCACCTACGAGCAGTACTTC,CSFLDRGTYEQYF
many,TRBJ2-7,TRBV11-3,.,TGTGCCAGCAGCCAAAATAGTAACGAGCAGTACTTC,CASSQNSNEQYF
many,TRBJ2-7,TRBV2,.,TGTGCCAGCAGTACCCTCGACGAGCAGTACTTC,CASSTLDEQYF
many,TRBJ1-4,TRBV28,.,TGTGCCAGCAGTTGGAGGAGGACTAATGAAAAACTGTTTTTT,CASSWRRTNEKLFF
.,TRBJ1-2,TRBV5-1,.,TGCGCCAGCAGAGAGACCAACAGGGTAGTGAACTATGGCTACACCTTC,CASRETNRVVNYGYTF
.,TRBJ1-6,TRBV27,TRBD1,TGTGCCAGCAGCTTATTGGGGACAGGGGGCGATTCACCCCTCCACTTT,CASSLLGTGGDSPLHF
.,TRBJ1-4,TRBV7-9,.,TGTGCCAGCAGCTTAGTTGGGGGTGAAAAACTGTTTTTT,CASSLVGGEKLFF
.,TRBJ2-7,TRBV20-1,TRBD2,TGCAGTGCGGAGCGGGATGGTAGAGGCTACGAGCAGTACTTC,CSAERDGRGYEQYF
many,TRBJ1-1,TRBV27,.,TGTGCCAGCAGTTTAGTCCCAGCTGAGAACACTGAAGCTTTCTTT,CASSLVPAENTEAFF
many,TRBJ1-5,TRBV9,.,TGTGCCAGCAGTGTCGGGGTCAATCAGCCCCAGCATTTT,CASSVGVNQPQHF
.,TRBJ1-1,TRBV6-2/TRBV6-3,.,TGTGCCAGCAGTTACGCTGGAGGGTCAACTGAAGCTTTCTTT,CASSYAGGSTEAFF
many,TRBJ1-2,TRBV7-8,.,TGTGCCAGCAGCTTAGCGGGGACTCCTGGCTACACCTTC,CASSLAGTPGYTF
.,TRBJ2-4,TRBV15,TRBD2,TGTGCCACCAGCAGAGATGTGCCGACTAGCGGGATCGACATTCAGTACTTC,CATSRDVPTSGIDIQYF
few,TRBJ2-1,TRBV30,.,TGTGCCTGGAGTGTAACAGGGATTGTTTTGGATGAGCAGTTCTTC,CAWSVTGIVLDEQFF
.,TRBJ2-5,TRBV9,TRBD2,TGTGCCAGCAGCGTAGAATCTAGCGGGATCCTGGAGACCCAGTACTTC,CASSVESSGILETQYF
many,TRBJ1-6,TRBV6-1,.,TGTGCCAGCAGTAATACAGGGAACTCACCCCTCCACTTT,CASSNTGNSPLHF
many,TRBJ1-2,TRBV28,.,TGTGCCAGCAGCCCCCGAGGGTTAATCTATGGCTACACCTTC,CASSPRGLIYGYTF
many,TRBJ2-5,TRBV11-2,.,TGTGCCAGCAGCCTGGGGGACCCGTACCAAGAGACCCAGTACTTC,CASSLGDPYQETQYF
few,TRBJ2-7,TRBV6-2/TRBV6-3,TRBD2,TGTGCCAGCAGTTACCCCTTCCTCCCGGGACTAGCCTACGGGCAGTACTTC,CASSYPFLPGLAYGQYF
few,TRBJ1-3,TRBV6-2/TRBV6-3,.,TGTGCCAGCAGTGAGGGATCGATCTCTGGAAACACCATATATTTT,CASSEGSISGNTIYF
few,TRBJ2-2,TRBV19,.,TGTGCCAGTAGTAAGGTCAGGCGAGTCGGGGAGCTGTTTTTT,CASSKVRRVGELFF
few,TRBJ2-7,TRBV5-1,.,TGTGCCAGCAGCCTTCACCTCGCGGGGTACGAGCAGTACTTC,CASSLHLAGYEQYF